Listed below are T cell receptor beta chains from one sample, sequenced in a study of neurological immune-mediated disorders. TCRdb reprocessed the 5' RACE reads with MiXCR, giving one entry per CDR3 protein. The sample has 75,000 to 80,000 distinct CDR3 sequences; 4.5% to 6.5% are singletons. The sample was PBMCs. These receptors were obtained from a woman aged 25 to 39 with multiple sclerosis. Each CDR3 is given with its conserved first and last residue. D genes are given only for firm matches. Size values are once, few and many counts, or a class for expanded clones, and some rows have none.

V	size	D	J	CDR3	DNA
TRBV20-1	NA	NA	TRBJ1-1	CSALAGALNTEAFF	TGCAGTGCCCTGGCAGGGGCCTTGAACACTGAAGCTTTCTTT
TRBV18	NA	NA	TRBJ2-3	CASSPYRVRTDTQYF	TGTGCCAGCTCACCGTACAGGGTCCGCACAGATACGCAGTATTTT
TRBV2	many	TRBD1	TRBJ1-5	CASIGTVDSNQPQHF	TGTGCCAGCATCGGGACAGTAGATAGCAATCAGCCCCAGCATTTT
TRBV5-1	many	NA	TRBJ2-3	CASSWDPYTDTQYF	TGCGCCAGCAGCTGGGACCCATACACAGATACGCAGTATTTT
TRBV10-3	many	TRBD1	TRBJ1-6	CAISQGENYNSPLHF	TGTGCCATCAGTCAGGGGGAGAACTATAATTCACCCCTCCACTTT
TRBV7-3	many	TRBD1	TRBJ2-3	CASSLIGTGAADTQYF	TGTGCCAGCAGCTTAATTGGGACAGGCGCCGCAGATACGCAGTATTTT
TRBV20-1	many	TRBD2	TRBJ2-5	CSASLNSGRQETQYF	TGCAGTGCTAGCCTAAATAGCGGGAGACAAGAGACCCAGTACTTC
TRBV7-8	many	NA	TRBJ1-2	CASSLKTGVDNYGYTF	TGTGCCAGCAGCTTAAAGACGGGTGTGGACAACTATGGCTACACCTTC
TRBV20-1	many	NA	TRBJ2-1	CSAPDGGIHNEQFF	TGCAGTGCTCCTGATGGGGGAATACACAATGAGCAGTTCTTC
TRBV11-2	many	NA	TRBJ2-6	CASGGPGANVLTF	TGTGCCAGCGGGGGACCTGGGGCCAACGTCCTGACTTTC
TRBV10-3	many	TRBD1	TRBJ2-2	CAVSPVRGSNTGELFF	TGTGCCGTCAGTCCGGTCAGGGGGTCAAACACCGGGGAGCTGTTTTTT
TRBV5-1	many	TRBD1	TRBJ2-3	CASSSRTGSDTQYF	TGCGCCAGCAGCTCTCGGACAGGGTCAGATACGCAGTATTTT
TRBV20-1	many	NA	TRBJ2-3	CSARPPGVPTDTQYF	TGCAGTGCTAGACCCCCCGGGGTCCCCACAGATACGCAGTATTTT
TRBV20-1	many	TRBD2	TRBJ2-7	CSAGTSGSYEQYF	TGCAGTGCTGGGACTAGCGGCTCCTACGAGCAGTACTTC
TRBV21-1	few	NA	TRBJ2-3	CASSQRAGGEDTQYF	TGTGCCAGCAGCCAACGAGCGGGGGGTGAAGATACGCAGTATTTT
TRBV19	few	NA	TRBJ1-1	CASSIVQRNTEAFF	TGTGCCAGTAGTATAGTGCAGAGAAACACTGAAGCTTTCTTT
TRBV20-1	many	NA	TRBJ2-7	CSAMRTRTYEQYF	TGCAGTGCTATGCGGACCCGGACCTACGAGCAGTACTTC
TRBV29-1	many	NA	TRBJ2-3	CSVDDLGRFRDTQYF	TGCAGCGTTGATGACCTGGGACGCTTTCGGGATACGCAGTATTTT
TRBV24-1	many	NA	TRBJ2-1	CATSDYNEQFF	TGTGCCACCAGTGACTACAATGAGCAGTTCTTC
TRBV20-1	many	TRBD2	TRBJ2-7	CSAAGTSGSWEQYF	TGCAGTGCTGCCGGGACTAGCGGGAGTTGGGAGCAGTACTTC
TRBV20-1	many	TRBD2	TRBJ2-3	CSARSLTSGSEVGTDTQYF	TGCAGTGCTAGATCTCTGACTAGCGGGAGTGAGGTTGGCACAGATACGCAGTATTTT
TRBV18	many	NA	TRBJ2-1	CASGKGYDEQFF	TGTGCCAGCGGGAAAGGGTATGATGAGCAGTTCTTC